One sample yielded the 28 T cell receptor beta chains listed below, sequenced in a study of cytomegalovirus exposure and HLA in healthy donors. The PCR used 60 Vbeta and 13 Jbeta primers. Data came from immunoSEQ multiplex PCR; TCRdb stores just in-frame clones and leaves some out. The table has under 95,000 clones, around three quarters seen once; the top ten hold 1.1%. Specimen: PBMCs. The receptors here all came from a male donor in good health and CMV-seronegative.

The V gene is TRBV28, the J gene TRBJ1-3; 7 bases agree with TRBD1. Germline CDR1 reads MDHEN; CDR2 reads SYDVKM. J gave up 14 bases and V 1 base, and 5 bases lay outside the gene matches. There are 12 residues in the CDR3. CDR3 residues: CASSLYDRDVYF. The CDR3 DNA is TGTGCCAGCAGTTTATATGACAGGGACGTATATTTT. Together with reference TRBV28 and TRBJ1-3, the CDR3 gives the full variable domain: DVKVTQSSRYLVKRTGEKVFLECVQDMDHENMFWYRQDPGLGLRLIYFSYDVKMKEKGDIPEGYSVSREKKERFSLILESASTNQTSMYLCASSLYDRDVYFGEGSWLTVV.

The chain uses TRBV4-2 and TRBJ2-7; 8 positions match TRBD2. V trimming: 10 bases; J trimming: 5 bases; junction bases outside the gene matches: 10. This CDR3 spans 13 amino acids. The germline CDR1 and CDR2 sequences are LGHNA and YNFKEQ. The CDR3, as DNA: TGTGCCACCGGGGATCCAGCGGGGGACGAGCAGTACTTC. The encoded protein is CATGDPAGDEQYF.

The chain is built from TRBV7-2 and TRBJ1-1; maybe TRBD1 (5 bases). V was shortened by 1 base and J by 11 bases, with 11 bases between the two germline ends. CDR1 and CDR2 from the germline V gene are SGHTA and FQGNSA. The CDR3 spans 12 residues. The CDR3 loop is CASSLDWQGAFF. For the CDR3, the DNA is TGTGCCAGCAGCTTAGATTGGCAGGGCGCTTTCTTT.

The J gene is TRBJ2-3, the V gene TRBV6-1, with unresolved D. V lost 1 base and J lost 0, with 8 bases in between. Germline-derived CDR1 and CDR2 are MNHNS and SASEGT. This CDR3 is 15 amino acids long. The CDR3 sequence: CASSEGTPSTDTQYF. The CDR3 DNA reads TGTGCCAGCAGTGAAGGTACACCTAGCACAGATACGCAGTATTTT.

The CDR3: CASSLLLGTYEQYF. CDR3 DNA: TGTGCCAGCAGTTTACTTCTAGGAACCTACGAGCAGTACTTC. The rearrangement uses TRBV28 and TRBJ2-7; D is ambiguous. Trimming removed 2 bases from V and 2 bases from J, with 10 bases in between. The germline CDR1 and CDR2 sequences are MDHEN and SYDVKM. This CDR3 is 14 amino acids long.

The chain uses TRBV28 and TRBJ1-4; D gene ambiguous. Trimming pared 1 base from V and 4 bases from J, leaving 7 bases between. The CDR3 has 14 amino acids. Germline V gives CDR1 MDHEN, CDR2 SYDVKM. The CDR3 sequence is CASSLSGFNEKLFF. For the CDR3, the DNA is TGTGCCAGCAGTTTATCGGGGTTTAATGAAAAACTGTTTTTT.

The gene calls are TRBV15 and TRBJ1-5; TRBD1 agrees at 7 bases. This CDR3 has 15 amino acids. J lost 4 bases, V lost 3 bases, and 6 bases had no gene match. The germline V gene encodes CDR1 LNHNV and CDR2 YYDKDF (reference sequence). The DNA for the CDR3 is TGTGCCACCAGCAGGACTCAGGACAGGAATCAGCCCCAGCATTTT. It codes for CATSRTQDRNQPQHF.

By sample share, this clone is medium-sized. The rearrangement uses TRBV4-2 and TRBJ1-1; D is undetermined. V was clipped by 3 bases and J by 0 bases, with 8 bases between them. This CDR3 spans 14 amino acids. CDR1 is LGHNA and CDR2 is YNFKEQ in the germline V gene. The chain's CDR3 is CASSQDTVNTEAFF. Written as DNA, the CDR3 is TGTGCCAGCAGCCAGGATACAGTGAACACTGAAGCTTTCTTT.

Notes on this clone: At one end, the junction sequence differs from germline, possibly due to a read error. This chain links TRBV4-3 with TRBJ1-5; D not certain. Germline V gene lookup returns CDR1 LGHNA and CDR2 YSLEER. The CDR3 has 15 amino acids. The CDR3 DNA reads as TGCGCCAGCAGCCAAGAAAACCTAGCGTATCAGCCCCAGAATTTT. Its protein product is CASSQENLAYQPQNF.

V usage is TRBV6-1 and J usage is TRBJ2-3; 7 bases align to TRBD2. The CDR3 consists of 15 residues. From germline, CDR1 is MNHNS and CDR2 SASEGT. The junction had 8 bases not matched to a gene; V was cut back by 2 bases and J by 6 bases. The chain's CDR3 is CASSETRTRLDTQYF. The CDR3 DNA sequence: TGTGCCAGCAGTGAAACCCGGACTAGACTGGATACGCAGTATTTT.

The rearrangement uses TRBV4-2 and TRBJ2-2, with TRBD2 identical over 9 bases. In germline, CDR1 is LGHNA, CDR2 YNFKEQ. This CDR3 comprises 20 residues. Trimming cost V 3 bases and J 1 base; bases outside gene matches: 15. The CDR3 spells CASSHQLAHSGSRNTGELFF. The CDR3 nucleotides read TGTGCCAGCAGCCACCAATTAGCTCATAGCGGGAGTAGGAACACCGGGGAGCTGTTTTTT.

A remark on this clone: Given the absence of the conserved phenylalanine or tryptophan at the CDR3 end, a read error is likely. It is unclear where the CDR3 begins or ends on the DNA, so no DNA is shown, and the CDR3 is as TCRdb lists it. CDR3 sequence: CASSVTGTGKTMV. The chain couples TRBV13 to TRBJ1-1; the table assigns TRBD1, which was not confirmed against the DNA. Germline V gene sequence: CDR1 PRHDT, CDR2 FYEKMQ (reference sequence). The CDR3 sequence runs 13 residues, both termini included.

This clone was counted once. The chain has TRBV29-1 and TRBJ2-7; 9 positions agree with TRBD1. The length of the CDR3 is 13 residues. J lost 3 bases, V lost 5 bases, and 5 bases had no gene match. Germline loops: CDR1 SQVTM, CDR2 ANQGSEA. CDR3 DNA sequence: TGCAGCGTTACAGGGGGCTTGTACTACGAGCAGTACTTC. Amino acid sequence: CSVTGGLYYEQYF.

This clone has a single count. V gene TRBV11-2 combines with J gene TRBJ2-7; 9 bases are a match to TRBD1. Germline V gene lookup returns CDR1 SGHAT and CDR2 FQNNGV. Unmatched junction bases numbered 3, after V lost 3 bases and J lost 3 bases. The CDR3 sequence is 14 residues long. The CDR3 DNA reads as TGTGCCAGCAGCTTTGACAGGGGGATCTACGAGCAGTACTTC. It is translated as CASSFDRGIYEQYF.

Only a few counts were recorded for this clone. The rearrangement links TRBV6-5 to TRBJ2-2, with a weak D call TRBD2 (7 bases). Trimming took 2 bases from V and 9 from J, leaving 13 bases between them. This CDR3 region has 14 residues. Germline V lookup: CDR1 MNHEY, CDR2 SVGAGI. DNA for the CDR3: TGTGCCAGCAGTTACCGGGGGGCCCCCCGGGAGCTGTTTTTT. It yields the protein CASSYRGAPRELFF.

V gene TRBV7-9 combines with J gene TRBJ2-1, with TRBD1 matching 9 bases. This CDR3 has 14 amino acids. Trimming removed 4 bases from V and 8 bases from J; junction bases left unmatched: 6. Germline V gene lookup returns CDR1 SEHNR and CDR2 FQNEAQ (reference sequence). The CDR3 DNA is TGTGCCAGCAGCTGGGGACAGGGCCTCGATGAGCAGTTCTTC. Amino acid sequence: CASSWGQGLDEQFF.

This chain connects TRBV5-1 to TRBJ2-3; perhaps TRBD1 as D (5 bases). This CDR3 spans 15 amino acids. Trimming took off 2 bases at V and 2 bases at J, with 12 bases between the two ends. Germline lookup yields CDR1 SGHRS and CDR2 YFSETQ. The CDR3 sequence: CASSFWGDNTDTQYF. The CDR3 DNA reads as TGCGCCAGCAGCTTTTGGGGCGACAACACAGATACGCAGTATTTT.

This rearrangement joins TRBV6-5 to TRBJ2-7; a weak D match, TRBD2 (5 bases). The V end lost 2 bases, the J end lost 3 bases, and 11 bases lay between the germline ends. Germline CDR1 reads MNHEY; CDR2 reads SVGAGI. The length of the CDR3 is 14 residues. In DNA form, the CDR3 reads TGTGCCAGCAGTTACCAGTCCGGGAACTACGAGCAGTACTTC. Translated, it gives CASSYQSGNYEQYF.

The chain joins TRBV2 to TRBJ1-2; possibly TRBD1 for D (6 bases). This CDR3 comprises 15 residues. Germline loops: CDR1 SNHLY, CDR2 FYNNEI. Trimming cost V 3 bases and J 4 bases, with 15 bases left between them. CDR3 in amino acids: CASSERGARFYGYTF. The CDR3 DNA sequence: TGTGCCAGCAGTGAGCGGGGGGCGAGATTCTATGGCTACACCTTC.

This chain uses TRBV4-1 with TRBJ1-5, with D maybe TRBD1 (5 bases). The germline gives CDR1 MGHRA, CDR2 YSYEKL. Trimming removed 0 bases at V and 4 bases at J, with 10 bases between. This CDR3 region has 15 residues. The CDR3 DNA follows: TGCGCCAGCAGCCAAGACTCAGGGTTGAATCAGCCCCAGCATTTT. As protein: CASSQDSGLNQPQHF.

The chain recombines TRBV11-3 with TRBJ1-1; D unclear. Germline CDR1 SGHNT, CDR2 YENEEA. V lost 0 bases and J lost 1, with 3 bases in between. The CDR3 has 13 residues. The DNA of the CDR3 is TGTGCCAGCAGCTTAGACGGGAACACTGAAGCTTTCTTT. Its translation: CASSLDGNTEAFF.

V gene TRBV4-2 combines with J gene TRBJ2-5, with 10 bases fitting TRBD2. Germline V CDR1 and CDR2: LGHNA, YNFKEQ. The CDR3 spans 17 residues. Losses at the gene ends were 0 bases for V and 4 bases for J; bases not matched to a gene: 8. CDR3 in amino acids: CASSQDIAAGGSETQYF. The CDR3 DNA follows: TGTGCCAGCAGCCAAGATATAGCAGCGGGGGGGTCAGAGACCCAGTACTTC.

V gene TRBV4-2 combines with J gene TRBJ2-1, with D unresolved. The CDR3 totals 15 residues. Per germline, CDR1 LGHNA and CDR2 YNFKEQ. Trimming took 5 bases from V and 0 from J, leaving 11 bases between them. The CDR3 is CASSDSPSSYNEQFF. CDR3 nucleotide sequence: TGTGCCAGCAGCGATTCTCCCAGCTCCTACAATGAGCAGTTCTTC.

The CDR3 here is CASSGDTGRSPLHF. The CDR3 DNA reads as TGTGCCAGCAGTGGCGACACAGGACGTTCACCCCTCCACTTT. This rearrangement joins TRBV6-1 to TRBJ1-6; D perhaps matches TRBD1 (5 bases). The CDR3 is 14 amino acids. Germline CDR1 is MNHNS and CDR2 is SASEGT. Trimming took 4 bases from V and 9 from J, leaving 13 bases between them.

The V gene is TRBV7-9, the J gene TRBJ1-2, with D perhaps TRBD1 (5 bases). This CDR3 is built from 14 residues. V gave up 1 base and J gave up 2 bases, with 8 bases separating them. Germline CDR1 reads SEHNR; CDR2 reads FQNEAQ (reference sequence). The CDR3 nucleotides read TGTGCCAGCAGCTTAGGGGCAGGGAACTATGGCTACACCTTC. It is translated as CASSLGAGNYGYTF. Looking up the rest from reference TRBV7-9 and TRBJ1-2 gives the full variable domain: DTGVSQNPRHKITKRGQNVTFRCDPISEHNRLYWYRQTLGQGPEFLTYFQNEAQLEKSRLLSDRFSAERPKGSFSTLEIQRTEQGDSAMYLCASSLGAGNYGYTFGSGTRLTVV.

This sequence joins TRBV19 and TRBJ1-1, with D perhaps TRBD1 (6 bases). Germline assignment: CDR1 LNHDA and CDR2 SQIVND (reference sequence). Trimming pared 8 bases from V and 0 bases from J, leaving 10 bases between. The CDR3 has 13 amino acids. The CDR3 bases are TGTGCCAGTGGACAGTTCCTGAACACTGAAGCTTTCTTT. It is translated as CASGQFLNTEAFF.

V usage is TRBV19 and J usage is TRBJ1-2; D gene ambiguous. V was shortened by 2 bases and J by 0 bases, with 13 bases between the two germline ends. This CDR3 contains 16 residues. Germline CDR1 LNHDA, CDR2 SQIVND (reference sequence). CDR3 in DNA: TGTGCCAGTAGTATATCTGGCACGAAAGCTAACTATGGCTACACCTTC. It encodes CASSISGTKANYGYTF.

The V and J genes are TRBV4-1 and TRBJ2-3; 9 bases agree with TRBD1. Germline CDR1 is MGHRA and CDR2 is YSYEKL. This CDR3 is 15 amino acids long. The V segment lost 3 bases and the J segment 3 bases; nucleotides outside the gene matches: 4. The CDR3 nucleotides read TGCGCCAGCAGCCACCCCGGGACAGGGACAGATACGCAGTATTTT. Translating it yields CASSHPGTGTDTQYF.